The rows below give T cell receptor beta chains drawn from one sample of a study of CD8 T cells in Susac syndrome. TCRdb redid the calling of the immunoSEQ multiplex PCR reads with MiXCR, one entry per CDR3 protein. Among about 200,000 distinct CDR3 sequences, 90% to 95% were seen once, and the ten largest hold roughly 0.088%. The sequencing sample was made of CD4+ T cells from PBMCs. These TCRs come from a human donor with multiple sclerosis. The CDR3 runs from the conserved cysteine through the conserved F or W. D genes are given only for firm matches. Clone sizes are given selectively: once, few, many, or a class where the clone is expanded.

>14|-|TRBV27|-|TRBJ2-7
TGTGCCAGCAGTTTATCTCCGTGGGGTTACGAGCAGTACTTC
CASSLSPWGYEQYF
>14|-|TRBV7-3|-|TRBJ2-1
TGTGCCAGCAGCCCCTTTGGTGAGCACAATGAGCAGTTCTTC
CASSPFGEHNEQFF
>11|-|TRBV30|-|TRBJ1-2
TGTGCCTGGGGACTGGGCTATGGCTACACCTTC
CAWGLGYGYTF
>14|-|TRBV9|few|TRBJ1-1
TGTGCCAGCAGCGTAGAGGGCAGGAACACTGAAGCTTTCTTT
CASSVEGRNTEAFF
>15|-|TRBV27|-|TRBJ1-6
TGTGCCAGCAGTTCGACATCGTGGTTTGGGTCACCCCTCCACTTT
CASSSTSWFGSPLHF
>12|-|TRBV30|-|TRBJ1-2
TGTGCCCGTCCATCCGATGATGTGGGCTACACCTTC
CARPSDDVGYTF
>12|-|TRBV29-1|-|TRBJ1-1
TGCAGCGTCGACAATGGGTACACTGAAGCTTTCTTT
CSVDNGYTEAFF
>12|-|TRBV12-3/TRBV12-4|-|TRBJ1-2
TGTGCCAGCAGTCTCATCCTGGGAGGCTACACCTTC
CASSLILGGYTF
>11|-|TRBV30|-|TRBJ2-7
TGTGCCTGGAGTTTGGCCTACGAGCAGTACTTC
CAWSLAYEQYF
>15|-|TRBV5-4|-|TRBJ1-2
TGTGCCAGCAGCGTGCGGGGGCTTTATCTCTATGGCTACACCTTC
CASSVRGLYLYGYTF
>13|-|TRBV20-1|-|TRBJ2-3
TGCAGTGCTAGGCCTCCCCTGGGGATTACGCAGTATTTT
CSARPPLGITQYF
>13|-|TRBV30|-|TRBJ2-1
TGTGCCTGGAGTCTTTACTTGCCCAATGAGCAGTTCTTC
CAWSLYLPNEQFF
>12|-|TRBV25-1|-|TRBJ2-5
TGTGCCAGCAGTGATATCCAAGAGACCCAGTACTTC
CASSDIQETQYF
>13|-|TRBV29-1|-|TRBJ2-1
TGCAGCGTTGAACAGGGGAAGTACAATGAGCAGTTCTTC
CSVEQGKYNEQFF
>13|TRBD2|TRBV20-1|-|TRBJ2-1
TGCAGCAAAAGAGGGCGGAGGGAGGGTGAGCAGTTCTTC
CSKRGRREGEQFF
>13|-|TRBV20-1|-|TRBJ2-7
TGCAGTGCTAGAGATAGGAGGGACGACGAGCAGTACTTC
CSARDRRDDEQYF
>14|-|TRBV27|-|TRBJ1-4
TGTGCCAGCAGTCACCCATGGCAGAATGAAAAACTGTTTTTT
CASSHPWQNEKLFF
>13|-|TRBV4-1|-|TRBJ1-5
TGCGCCAGCAGCCAAGAAGGATGGCAGCCCCAGCATTTT
CASSQEGWQPQHF
>13|TRBD1|TRBV12-3/TRBV12-4|-|TRBJ1-2
TGTGCCAGCAGGGGGACAGGGATCTATGGCTACACCTTC
CASRGTGIYGYTF
>15|TRBD1|TRBV24-1|-|TRBJ2-5
TGTGCCACCAGTGACCCCAGGGACAGGGGGAAGACCCAGTACTTC
CATSDPRDRGKTQYF
>14|TRBD1|TRBV29-1|-|TRBJ2-7
TGCAGCGTCACGTACGACAGGGCGACTTACGAGCAGTACTTC
CSVTYDRATYEQYF
>14|-|TRBV12-3/TRBV12-4|-|TRBJ1-5
TGTGCCAGCACCCTGGACCGTAGCAATCAGCCCCAGCATTTT
CASTLDRSNQPQHF
>11|-|TRBV12-3/TRBV12-4|-|TRBJ2-7
TGTGCCAGCACCAGTAGGGGGGAGCAGTACTTC
CASTSRGEQYF
>14|TRBD2|TRBV3-1|-|TRBJ2-3
TGTGCCAGCAGTATTAGCGGGGGAATCGACACGCAGTATTTT
CASSISGGIDTQYF
>14|-|TRBV7-9|few|TRBJ2-1
TGTGCCAGCAGCTTGCCAAGCTCCTACAATGAGCAGTTCTTC
CASSLPSSYNEQFF
>18|-|TRBV9|-|TRBJ1-4
TGTGCCAGCAGCGTAGACGGCAGGGGTGTCAGTCTTAATGAAAAACTGTTTTTT
CASSVDGRGVSLNEKLFF
>12|-|TRBV11-2|few|TRBJ1-1
TGTGCCAGCAGCTTAAGAGACACTGAAGCTTTCTTT
CASSLRDTEAFF